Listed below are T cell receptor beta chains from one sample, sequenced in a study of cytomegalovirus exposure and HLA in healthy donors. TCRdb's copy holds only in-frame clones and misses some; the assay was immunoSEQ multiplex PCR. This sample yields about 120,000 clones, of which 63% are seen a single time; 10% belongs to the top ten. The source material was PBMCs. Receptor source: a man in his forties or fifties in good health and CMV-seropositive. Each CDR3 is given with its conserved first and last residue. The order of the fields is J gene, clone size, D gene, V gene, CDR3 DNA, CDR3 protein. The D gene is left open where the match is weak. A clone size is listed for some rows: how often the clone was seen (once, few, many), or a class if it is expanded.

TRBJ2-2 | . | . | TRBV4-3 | TGCGCCAGCAGCCCGACAAACACCGGGGAGCTGTTTTTT | CASSPTNTGELFF
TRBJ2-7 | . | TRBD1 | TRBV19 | TGTGCCAGTAGTCCCCCCCCTCGACAGGGGACTTCCTACGAGCAGTACTTC | CASSPPPRQGTSYEQYF
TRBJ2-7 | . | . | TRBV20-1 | TGCAGTGCTACCCGCTCCTACGAGCAGTACTTC | CSATRSYEQYF
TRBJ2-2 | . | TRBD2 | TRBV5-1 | TGCGCCAGCAGCTTGAGTTTAGCGGGGGCCGGGGAGCTGTTTTTT | CASSLSLAGAGELFF
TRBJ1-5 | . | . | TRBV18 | TGTGCCAGCTCACCCTTCCCAGATCAGCCCCAGCATTTT | CASSPFPDQPQHF
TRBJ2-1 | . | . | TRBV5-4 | TGTGCCAGCAGCTTAGGGGCCTCCTACAATGAGCAGTTCTTC | CASSLGASYNEQFF
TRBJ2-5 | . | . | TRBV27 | TGTGCCAGCACCGGCAGGGGGGATGAGACCCAGTACTTC | CASTGRGDETQYF
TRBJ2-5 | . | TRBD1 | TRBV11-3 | TGTGCCAGCAGCAGGGGGGACAGGGGGCGTAGGGAGACCCAGTACTTC | CASSRGDRGRRETQYF
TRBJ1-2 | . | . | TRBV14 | TGTGCCAGCAGCCAAGGGCCCAGGGGACTATCTAACTATGGCTACACCTTC | CASSQGPRGLSNYGYTF
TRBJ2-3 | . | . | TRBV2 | TGTGCCAGCAGTGAAGCGCGGGATACGCAGTATTTT | CASSEARDTQYF
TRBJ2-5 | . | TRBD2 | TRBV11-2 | TGTGCCAGCAGCTTGGGGGGGGTTGAGACCCAGTACTTC | CASSLGGVETQYF
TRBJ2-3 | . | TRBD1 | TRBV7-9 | TGTGCCAGCAGCTTAATCGCAGGGGGCTCGGATACGCAGTATTTT | CASSLIAGGSDTQYF
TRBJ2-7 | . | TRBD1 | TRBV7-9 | TGTGCCAGCAGCTATAGGGACAGGCCTTTCTACGAGCAGTACTTC | CASSYRDRPFYEQYF
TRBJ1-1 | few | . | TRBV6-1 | TGTGCCAGCAGTGAAAACTTATCTGAAGCTTTCTTT | CASSENLSEAFF
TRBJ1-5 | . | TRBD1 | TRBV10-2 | TGCGCCAGCAGTGTAGACAGGGGAGAGTGGCAGCCCCAGCATTTT | CASSVDRGEWQPQHF
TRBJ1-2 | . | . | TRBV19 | TGTGCCAGTAGTATTGGACAGCTCCCCAACTATGGCTACACCTTC | CASSIGQLPNYGYTF
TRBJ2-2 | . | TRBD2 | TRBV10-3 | TGTGCCATCAGTGAGGGGACTAGCGGGGGGCAAACCGGGGAGCTGTTTTTT | CAISEGTSGGQTGELFF
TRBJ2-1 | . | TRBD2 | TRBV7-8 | TGTGCCAGCAGCTCGCCCCGACTAGCGGGAGGGCCTTACAATGAGCAGTTCTTC | CASSSPRLAGGPYNEQFF
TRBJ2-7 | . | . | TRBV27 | TGTGCCAGCAGTTTCGGTTACGAGCAGTACTTC | CASSFGYEQYF
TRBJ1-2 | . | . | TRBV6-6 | TGTGCCAGCAGTTACGGTGGGGGGGCGCAAGGCTACACCTTC | CASSYGGGAQGYTF
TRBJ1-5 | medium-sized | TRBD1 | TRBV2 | TGTGCCAGCAGTGAAGAGTTTACAGGGGCTCAGCCCCAGCATTTT | CASSEEFTGAQPQHF
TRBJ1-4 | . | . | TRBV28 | TGTGCCAGCAGTTCTTCAGGGACTAATGAAAAACTGTTTTTT | CASSSSGTNEKLFF
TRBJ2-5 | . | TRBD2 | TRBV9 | TGTGCCAGCAGCGTATCGACGAGGGGAGGGAAGAACCAAGAGACCCAGTACTTC | CASSVSTRGGKNQETQYF
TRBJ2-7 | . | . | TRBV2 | TGTGCCAGCAGTCTAGGACTCCATGCCTACGAGCAGTACTTC | CASSLGLHAYEQYF
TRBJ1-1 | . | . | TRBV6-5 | TGTGCCAGCAGCCACTCGGGAGGGGGGGTCACTGAAGCTTTCTTT | CASSHSGGGVTEAFF
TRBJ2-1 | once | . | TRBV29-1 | TGCAGCGTTGAAGGCAACTCCTACAGTGAGCAGTTCTTC | CSVEGNSYSEQFF
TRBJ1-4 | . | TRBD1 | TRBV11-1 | TGTGCCAGCAGCTTAAGTCGACAGGGGGCTGAAAAACTGTTTTTT | CASSLSRQGAEKLFF
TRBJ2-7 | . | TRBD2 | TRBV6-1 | TGTGCCAGCAGCGACTTTAGCGGGAGTGGCGACGAGCAGTACTTC | CASSDFSGSGDEQYF
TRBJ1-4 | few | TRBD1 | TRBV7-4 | TGTGCCAGCAGCACCCCGAAAGAGGACAGGGGAGCAACTAATGAAAAACTGTTTTTT | CASSTPKEDRGATNEKLFF
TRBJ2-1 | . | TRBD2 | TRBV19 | TGTGCCAGTACCCCTAGCGGGAGCCCCTACAATGAGCAGTTCTTC | CASTPSGSPYNEQFF
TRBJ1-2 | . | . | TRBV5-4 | TGTGCCAGCAGCTTGTCGCAGGGTAGGGACTATGGCTACACCTTC | CASSLSQGRDYGYTF
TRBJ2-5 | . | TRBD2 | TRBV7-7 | TGTGCTAGCAGCCTAGGCTCGGGACTAGCGGGAGAGACCCAGTACTTC | CASSLGSGLAGETQYF
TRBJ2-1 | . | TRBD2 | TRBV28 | TGTGCCAGCAGTTTTAGCGGGAACAATGAGCAGTTCTTC | CASSFSGNNEQFF
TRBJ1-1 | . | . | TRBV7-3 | TGTGCCAGCAGCTTAACACTAGACACTGAAGCTTTCTTT | CASSLTLDTEAFF
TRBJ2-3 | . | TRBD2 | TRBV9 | TGTGCCAGCAGCGTAGCGGTGGGAGGGCCAGCAGATACGCAGTATTTT | CASSVAVGGPADTQYF
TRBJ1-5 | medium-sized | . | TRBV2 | TGTGCCAGCCGTCCCCCGCCACTTTATAGCAATCAGCCCCAGCATTTT | CASRPPPLYSNQPQHF
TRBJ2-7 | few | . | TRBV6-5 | TGTGCCAGCATCCGACACAACGAGCAGTACTTC | CASIRHNEQYF
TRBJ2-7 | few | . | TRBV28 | TGTGCCAGCAGTTTCACAGGTATATACGAGCAGTACTTC | CASSFTGIYEQYF